This note documents a single T cell receptor (beta chain) sequence. TCRdb passed the 5' RACE reads through MiXCR, listing each CDR3 protein once. The sample holds fewer than 250,000 distinct CDR3 sequences, more than 25% seen once. This entry comes from a study of T-cell memory formation after mild COVID-19. Looked up from germline, CDR1 is SGHRS and CDR2 is YFSETQ. The length of the CDR3 is 15 residues. Trimming took 6 bases from V and 9 from J, leaving 19 bases between them. Sequencing input: PBMCs or a T cell subset sorted from them (not recorded which). The V call is TRBV5-1, the J call TRBJ1-6, with D unclear. The clonotype was recovered from an adult woman who had mild COVID-19 (a few samples of this study predate the infection). Cell type and time point are not known. The DNA for the CDR3 is TGCGCCAGCAAATTAACGGGAGCCGGTTCTTCACCCCTCCACTTT. It is translated as CASKLTGAGSSPLHF.